Shown below are 18 T cell receptor beta chains from a single sample sequenced in a study of blood T cell repertoires in COVID-19. Method: immunoSEQ multiplex PCR; TCRdb's copy keeps in-frame clones and lacks some. The data show nearly 250,000 clones, 80% to 90% seen once. Sequencing was done on a sample of PBMCs or T cells enriched from blood (not recorded which). All receptors come from a man aged 50-60 years who had been exposed to COVID-19.

The V and J genes are TRBV19 and TRBJ1-6; 8 bases fit TRBD1. J lost 10 bases, V lost 4 bases, and 12 bases had no gene match. In germline, CDR1 is LNHDA, CDR2 SQIVND (reference sequence). The CDR3 is 16 residues long. CDR3 amino acids: CASSNFPRDRRSPLHF. CDR3 nucleotides: TGTGCCAGTAGTAACTTTCCCCGGGACAGGAGATCACCCCTCCACTTT.

The chain uses TRBV27 and TRBJ1-2; unclear D gene. In germline, CDR1 is MNHEY, CDR2 SMNVEV (reference sequence). Trimming removed 0 bases at V and 0 bases at J, with 5 bases between. The CDR3 consists of 14 residues. The CDR3 reads CASSLSAANYGYTF. CDR3 DNA sequence: TGTGCCAGCAGTTTATCGGCGGCTAACTATGGCTACACCTTC.

The chain is built from TRBV28 and TRBJ2-1; TRBD2 matches at 14 bases. This CDR3 has 17 amino acids. V was pared by 8 bases and J by 6 bases, with 12 bases of the junction left unmatched. Germline CDR1 MDHEN, CDR2 SYDVKM. DNA for the CDR3: TGTGCCAGCCAGGAGGCGACGGGACTAGCGGGAGTCAATGAGCAGTTCTTC. The encoded protein is CASQEATGLAGVNEQFF.

The gene calls are TRBV25-1 and TRBJ1-5; TRBD1 is a possible D gene (5 bases). CDR1 and CDR2 (germline): MGHDK, SYGVNS. Deletions cut 5 bases from V and 4 bases from J, with 12 bases between. The CDR3 is 14 amino acids. The CDR3 DNA sequence: TGTGCCAGCAGTAACAGACAGCTGAATCAGCCCCAGCATTTT. Amino acid sequence: CASSNRQLNQPQHF.

The chain is built from TRBV1 and TRBJ2-3; the table's D gene call, TRBD2, was not cross checked with the DNA. TRBV1 is a documented pseudogene. The CDR3 contains 15 residues. The DNA for the CDR3 is TGCACCAGCAGCCAAGAAGAGGTGGGCACAGATACGCAGTATTTT. It encodes CTSSQEEVGTDTQYF.

This clone turned up a few times. This chain uses TRBV7-9 with TRBJ1-1; 8 bases agree with TRBD1. V shed 4 bases and J 3 bases; nucleotides not matched to a gene: 10. The CDR3 runs to 16 residues. Germline CDR1 is SEHNR and CDR2 is FQNEAQ (reference sequence). CDR3 residues: CASSSPPRQGYTEAFF. For the CDR3, the DNA is TGTGCCAGCAGCTCACCTCCCCGACAGGGGTACACTGAAGCTTTCTTT. Drawing the rest from reference TRBV7-9 and TRBJ1-1, the complete variable domain is DTGVSQNPRHKITKRGQNVTFRCDPISEHNRLYWYRQTLGQGPEFLTYFQNEAQLEKSRLLSDRFSAERPKGSFSTLEIQRTEQGDSAMYLCASSSPPRQGYTEAFFGQGTRLTVV.

The chain has TRBV11-3 and TRBJ2-7, with unresolved D. There are 14 residues in the CDR3. The germline gives CDR1 SGHNT, CDR2 YENEEA. V was cut by 2 bases and J by 6 bases, with 14 bases left in between. In nucleotides, the CDR3 is TGTGCCAGCAGCTTATCCGGGTCCCTCGGCGAGCAGTACGTC. The encoded protein is CASSLSGSLGEQYV.

The chain has TRBV12-2 and TRBJ2-7; the D call TRBD1 from the table was never checked on the DNA. TRBV12-2 is listed as a pseudogene. The CDR3 totals 16 residues. CDR3 DNA sequence: TGTGCAAGTCGCTTAGCAGCACCCCAGGGTACCCACGAGCAGTACTTC. This codes for CASRLAAPQGTHEQYF.

This clone was seen just once. The CDR3 is CASSFRAGDTGELFF. The DNA of the CDR3 is TGCGCCAGCAGCTTTCGAGCGGGAGACACCGGGGAGCTGTTTTTT. The chain uses TRBV5-1 and TRBJ2-2, with TRBD2 matching over 8 bases. CDR1 and CDR2 (germline): SGHRS, YFSETQ. V trimming: 2 bases; J trimming: 3 bases; junction bases outside the gene matches: 3. This CDR3 comprises 15 residues.

This clone was detected only a few times. The chain joins TRBV3-1 (or the pseudogene TRBV3-2) to TRBJ2-7; D is possibly TRBD1 (6 bases). The CDR3 is 14 residues long. CDR1 and CDR2 (germline): LGHDT, YNNKEL (reference sequence). The V gene lost 2 bases and the J gene lost 0 bases, with 8 bases spanning the gap. Written as DNA, the CDR3 is TGTGCCAGCAGCCAAACAGGGAGCTCCTACGAGCAGTACTTC. Its protein is CASSQTGSSYEQYF.

The rearrangement joins TRBV6-4 to TRBJ1-1, with D possibly TRBD1 on 6 matching bases. Germline V gene sequence: CDR1 MRHNA, CDR2 SNTAGT. The CDR3 extends over 15 amino acids. V was shortened by 9 bases and J by 0 bases, with 17 bases between the two germline ends. The CDR3 loop reads CASPYRVGVNTEAFF. In DNA, the CDR3 is TGTGCCAGTCCCTACAGGGTCGGGGTGAACACTGAAGCTTTCTTT.

V is TRBV5-5 and J is TRBJ2-5; D is unresolved. This CDR3 is built from 12 residues. Germline lookup yields CDR1 SGHKS and CDR2 YYEKEE (reference sequence). V was clipped by 4 bases and J by 1 base, with 5 bases between them. The CDR3 nucleotides are TGTGCCAGCAGCGTATCCCAAGAGACCCAGTACTTC. The encoded protein is CASSVSQETQYF.

On this clone: In the same sample, other DNA sequences code for this CDR3. The chain combines TRBV9 with TRBJ2-5; 9 bases fit TRBD1. V dropped 2 bases and J dropped 6; count of bases not matched to a gene: 2. The CDR3 totals 13 residues. Germline V lookup: CDR1 SGDLS, CDR2 YYNGEE. CDR3: CASSVGQGQTQYF. The CDR3 coding sequence is TGTGCCAGCAGCGTGGGACAGGGCCAGACCCAGTACTTC.

The rearrangement uses TRBV2 and TRBJ2-7; 7 bases map to TRBD1. CDR1 is SNHLY, CDR2 FYNNEI, per germline. CDR3 length: 14 residues. J was trimmed by 4 bases and V by 7 bases; bases with no gene match: 10. As DNA, the CDR3 is TGTGCCAGCATCGAACAGGGGACGGTTTACGAGCAGTACTTC. Protein product: CASIEQGTVYEQYF.

This chain connects TRBV9 to TRBJ1-1; TRBD1 matches 8 bases. Per the germline V gene, CDR1 is SGDLS and CDR2 is YYNGEE. CDR3 length: 15 residues. Germline trimming cut 3 bases from V and 3 bases from J; bases unmatched to any gene: 7. The CDR3 coding sequence is TGTGCCAGCAGCGCCCGACAGGGGTGGGACACTGAAGCTTTCTTT. Translated: CASSARQGWDTEAFF.

V usage is TRBV5-6 and J usage is TRBJ2-5; 8 positions agree with TRBD2. The CDR3 covers 14 residues. The trim removed 3 bases at V and 5 bases at J, leaving 6 bases unmatched. Germline V gene lookup returns CDR1 SGHDT and CDR2 YYEEEE. CDR3 bases: TGTGCCAGCAGCTCTACTAGCGGCGAGGAGACCCAGTACTTC. Its translation is CASSSTSGEETQYF.

The CDR3: CASSQEPQGAGGYTF. The DNA for the CDR3 is TGCGCCAGCAGCCAGGAGCCACAAGGGGCCGGGGGCTACACCTTC. The chain uses TRBV4-1 and TRBJ1-2, with TRBD1 as a possible D gene (5 bases). Germline V lookup: CDR1 MGHRA, CDR2 YSYEKL. The V gene lost 3 bases and the J gene lost 8 bases, with 19 bases spanning the gap. CDR3 length: 15 residues.

The chain employs TRBV5-1 and TRBJ2-1, with a possible D match to TRBD1 (6 bases). The V gene's germline CDR1 is SGHRS and CDR2 YFSETQ. The CDR3 totals 14 residues. Written as DNA, the CDR3 is TGCGCTCCCACCCGGACAGATTCCAACAATGAGCAGTTCTTC. This codes for CAPTRTDSNNEQFF.